This T cell receptor (beta chain) appears in the sequencing data of a study of cytomegalovirus exposure and HLA in healthy donors (dated by TCRdb to the late 2010s). With regard to the full study: The 500 to 800 repertoires of the first cohort and the roughly 120 validation repertoires were produced on the same platform, according to a later analysis. Along with the roughly 670-subject first cohort, a separate validation cohort of around 110 different subjects was used. To predict cytomegalovirus infection status, the study combined high-throughput TCR immunosequencing, statistical association of individual TCRs with disease status, and machine learning. The study aimed to test whether signatures of past pathogen exposure could be identified by cataloging public T cell receptors.

According to the germline V gene, CDR1 reads SGHRS and CDR2 reads YFSETQ. V is clipped by 7 bases and J by 2 bases, and the sequence between their germline boundaries is 16 bases long. From the cysteine up to the phenylalanine, the CDR3 has a length of 14 residues. Only the CDR3 DNA is retained, 42 bases long and in frame from the first base. Donors formed part of the validation cohort, which comprised about 120 subjects and was distinct from the first cohort of under 850 subjects. Worth noting for this clone: Its antigen has not been determined. No clone much larger than this one lies a single base away; base qualities are absent.

Libraries were made using the immunoSEQ multiplex PCR assay. Under the source paper's analysis protocol: To diagnose cytomegalovirus status from the catalog of TCR beta chain sequences, a statistical classification framework was built. What TCRdb holds here is the immuneACCESS table cut down to in-frame rearrangements. Part of the clones is not present; checked against another copy, under half of the missing clones reflect an unresolved V gene, and the others are unexplained. V, J and clone size are taken as reported in that table, and D and trimming were inferred from the DNA itself. Recorded for this sample are over 150,000 clones; around 80% of them occurred a single time. The ten top clones hold roughly 13% of the sample. On the study overall, not on this receptor specifically: The study listed 150 to 200 TCR beta chains as associated with cytomegalovirus. The authors suggested that the approach could potentially be generalized to other disease states and immunological phenotypes. In vitro tests confirmed that a few of the cytomegalovirus-associated TCR beta chains recognize cytomegalovirus antigens. A later analysis had no HLA typing for the validation cohort, so co-occurrence there was scored across all 120 or so repertoires. Of the cluster scores, 90% to 95% were above 0 in a later analysis, which found that TCRs clustered in the first cohort also tended to co-occur in the 90 to 150 validation repertoires. Most TCR sequences were observed very rarely across donors, whereas some public TCRs were present in many individuals. The classifier was reported to diagnose cytomegalovirus status with high specificity and sensitivity in both the original cohort and the validation cohort.

Sequencing was carried out using PBMCs. This TCR came from a woman aged 25-40 years in good health and CMV-seropositive. Here the chain combines TRBV5-1 and TRBJ2-7; 7 matching bases give a weak D call of TRBD2. The sequenced DNA: TGCGCCAGCGAAAAGGGGGAGGGCCCCTACGAGCAGTACTTC. The translation is CASEKGEGPYEQYF. Beyond the CDR3, the reference TRBV5-1 and TRBJ2-7 genes provide the residues; the full variable domain reads: KAGVTQTPRYLIKTRGQQVTLSCSPISGHRSVSWYQQTPGQGLQFLFEYFSETQRNKGNFPGRFSGRQFSNSRSEMNVSTLELGDSALYLCASEKGEGPYEQYFGPGTRLTVT.